The rows below give T cell receptor beta chains drawn from one sample of a study of T cell changes during pregnancy in multiple sclerosis. TCRdb's table, derived via immunoSEQ multiplex PCR, lists solely in-frame clones and lacks some. Here the sample spans 79,000 or so clones, less than 95% being singletons. Sample: peripheral blood, taken in the first trimester of pregnancy. The receptors stem from a female donor in good health, enrolled as a control in a pregnancy study. Both conserved end residues are part of each CDR3. A D gene is named only where the DNA matches it firmly. Expanded clones are given a class, and other clones once, few, many or no size at all.

size	D	V	J	DNA	CDR3
.	TRBD1	TRBV7-3	TRBJ1-1	TGTGCCAGCAGCCAGGACAGGGGCACTGAAGCTTTCTTT	CASSQDRGTEAFF
.	.	TRBV4-3	TRBJ2-5	TGCGCCAGCAGCCCTGAAACAGGGCAGGGAGAGACCCAGTACTTC	CASSPETGQGETQYF
.	.	TRBV4-1	TRBJ1-4	TGCGCCAGCAGCACCCCCGGGGTGACTAATGAAAAACTGTTTTTT	CASSTPGVTNEKLFF
.	.	TRBV5-1	TRBJ2-5	TGCGCCAGCAGCTTGTATCAAGGAGGCCTGCAAGAGACCCAGTACTTC	CASSLYQGGLQETQYF
once	TRBD1	TRBV18	TRBJ1-1	TGTGCCAGCTCACCTAGGACAGGGGTGAACACTGAAGCTTTCTTT	CASSPRTGVNTEAFF
.	.	TRBV5-6	TRBJ1-5	TGTGCCAGCAGCTTTGGGGACGGAGGGAGCAATCAGCCCCAGCATTTT	CASSFGDGGSNQPQHF
.	.	TRBV2	TRBJ2-3	TGTGCCAGCAGTGCACTAGCCCTTAGCACAGATACGCAGTATTTT	CASSALALSTDTQYF
once	.	TRBV5-1	TRBJ2-1	TGCGCCAGCAGCTTGGACAGGTCGTACAATGAGCAGTTCTTC	CASSLDRSYNEQFF
.	TRBD1	TRBV6-5	TRBJ1-5	TGTGCCAGCAGTTCCGGACAGGCTGGGGGGCAGCCCCAGCATTTT	CASSSGQAGGQPQHF
.	.	TRBV6-5	TRBJ1-4	TGTGCCAGCAGTTACGAGGGAAATGAAAAACTGTTTTTT	CASSYEGNEKLFF
.	TRBD1	TRBV28	TRBJ1-2	TGTGCCAGCAGTTTTGAGGGGGCTATAAACTATGGCTACACCTTC	CASSFEGAINYGYTF
.	TRBD2	TRBV9	TRBJ2-1	TGTGCCAGCAGCGTGGGACTAGCTTATGAGCAGTTCTTC	CASSVGLAYEQFF
.	.	TRBV11-2	TRBJ2-1	TGTGCCAGCAGCTTAGACCAGTTCAATGAGCAGTTCTTC	CASSLDQFNEQFF
.	TRBD1	TRBV9	TRBJ2-6	TGTGCCAGCAGCCGGGACAGAGAAACTGGGGCCAACGTCCTGACTTTC	CASSRDRETGANVLTF
.	TRBD1	TRBV25-1	TRBJ1-4	TGTGCCAGCAGTGAAGGGACAGGGGCCGCAACTAATGAAAAACTGTTTTTT	CASSEGTGAATNEKLFF
.	.	TRBV29-1	TRBJ1-2	TGCAGCGCCGGGCGCGGGGGGGGCTATGGCTACACCTTC	CSAGRGGGYGYTF
once	.	TRBV9	TRBJ1-6	TGTGCCTCAGGGTCACCCCTCCACTTT	CASGSPLHF
.	TRBD1	TRBV11-2	TRBJ1-2	TGTACCGGGACAGGCCTAGGAGAGAGCTACTATGGCTACACCTTC	CTGTGLGESYYGYTF
.	TRBD2	TRBV25-1	TRBJ2-1	TGTGCCAGCAGTGGCGGGGGTAGGAACTACAATGAGCAGTTCTTC	CASSGGGRNYNEQFF
.	TRBD2	TRBV6-4	TRBJ2-1	TGTGCCAGCAGTGGCGGGGGTCTCTCCTACAATGAGCAGTTCTTC	CASSGGGLSYNEQFF
.	.	TRBV19	TRBJ2-7	TGTGCCAGTAGTATAGGACACAGGAGATACGAGCAGTACTTC	CASSIGHRRYEQYF
.	.	TRBV9	TRBJ2-1	TGTGCCAGCAGCGCCCGGTACAATGAGCAGTTCTTC	CASSARYNEQFF
.	.	TRBV4-3	TRBJ2-7	TGCGCCAGCAGCCCTGCGTTACTCGCCTACGAGCAGTACTTC	CASSPALLAYEQYF
.	TRBD2	TRBV7-2	TRBJ2-3	TGTGCCAGCAGCTTAAGCGGGGGCACAGATACGCAGTATTTT	CASSLSGGTDTQYF
.	.	TRBV6-5	TRBJ2-7	TGTGCCAGCAAGTTGGGGCCGCACTACGAGCAGTACTTC	CASKLGPHYEQYF
.	TRBD2	TRBV13	TRBJ2-3	TGTGCCAGCAGCCACGGGAGGGCCGTCACAGATACGCAGTATTTT	CASSHGRAVTDTQYF
.	TRBD1	TRBV18	TRBJ1-1	TGTGCCAGCTCACTAGGACCAGGACAGGTTGAAGCTTTCTTT	CASSLGPGQVEAFF
.	TRBD1	TRBV19	TRBJ1-2	TGTGCCAGTAGTATAGCAGGGGGCTCTGGCTACACCTTC	CASSIAGGSGYTF
.	.	TRBV5-6	TRBJ2-5	TGTGCCAGCAGCGCAGGGGTTAGGAACCAAGAGACCCAGTACTTC	CASSAGVRNQETQYF
.	.	TRBV4-2	TRBJ1-3	TGTGCCAGCAGCCAAGGGGGAGTCCTGCTCTCTGGAAACACCATATATTTT	CASSQGGVLLSGNTIYF
.	TRBD1	TRBV7-8	TRBJ1-5	TGTGCCAGCAGCTTACACAGGGGGATAGGATCGAGCAATCAGCCCCAGCATTTT	CASSLHRGIGSSNQPQHF
.	TRBD2	TRBV7-2	TRBJ2-5	TGTGCCAGCAGCTTACCGCGGGGGAAAGAGACCCAGTACTTC	CASSLPRGKETQYF